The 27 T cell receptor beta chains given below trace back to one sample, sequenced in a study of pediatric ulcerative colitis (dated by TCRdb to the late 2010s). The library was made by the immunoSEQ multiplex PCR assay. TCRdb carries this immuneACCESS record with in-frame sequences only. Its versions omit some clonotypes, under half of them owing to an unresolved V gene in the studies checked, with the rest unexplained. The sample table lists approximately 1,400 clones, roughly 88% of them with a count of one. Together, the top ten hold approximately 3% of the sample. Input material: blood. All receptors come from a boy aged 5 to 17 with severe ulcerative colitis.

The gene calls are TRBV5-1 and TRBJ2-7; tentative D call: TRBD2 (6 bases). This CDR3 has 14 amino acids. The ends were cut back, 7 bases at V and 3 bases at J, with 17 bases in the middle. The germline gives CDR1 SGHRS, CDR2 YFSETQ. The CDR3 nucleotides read TGCGCCAGCTCAATAAAGGAGGAGGGCTACGAGCAGTACTTC. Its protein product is CASSIKEEGYEQYF.

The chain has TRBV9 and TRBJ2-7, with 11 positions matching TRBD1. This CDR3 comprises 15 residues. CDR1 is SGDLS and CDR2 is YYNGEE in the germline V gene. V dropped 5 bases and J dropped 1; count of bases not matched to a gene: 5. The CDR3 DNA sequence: TGTGCCAGCAGTCCTAGGGACAGGGGGTCCTACGAGCAGTACTTC. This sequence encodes CASSPRDRGSYEQYF. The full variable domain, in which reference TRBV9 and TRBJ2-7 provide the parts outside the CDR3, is DSGVTQTPKHLITATGQRVTLRCSPRSGDLSVYWYQQSLDQGLQFLIQYYNGEERAKGNILERFSAQQFPDLHSELNLSSLELGDSALYFCASSPRDRGSYEQYFGPGTRLTVT.

CDR3 nucleotides: TGTGCCAGCAGCGCTGCAACTAATGAAAAACTGTTTTTT. This sequence encodes CASSAATNEKLFF. The V call is TRBV7-2, the J call TRBJ1-4; D is undetermined. Trimming cost V 5 bases and J 0 bases, with 4 bases left between them. The CDR3 is 13 residues long. CDR1 and CDR2 (germline): SGHTA, FQGNSA.

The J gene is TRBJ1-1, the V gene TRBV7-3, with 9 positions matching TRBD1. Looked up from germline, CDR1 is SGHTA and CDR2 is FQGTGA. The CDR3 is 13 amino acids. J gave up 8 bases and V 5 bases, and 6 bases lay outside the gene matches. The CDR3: CASSATGTGEAFF. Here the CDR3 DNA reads TGTGCCAGCAGCGCAACCGGGACAGGGGAAGCTTTCTTT.

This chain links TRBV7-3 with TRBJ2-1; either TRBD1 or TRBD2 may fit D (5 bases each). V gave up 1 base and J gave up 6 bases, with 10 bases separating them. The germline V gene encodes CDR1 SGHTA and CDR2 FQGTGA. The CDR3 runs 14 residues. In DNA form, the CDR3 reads TGTGCCAGCAGCTTAATTCGGGGCTCCAATGAGCAGTTCTTC. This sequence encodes CASSLIRGSNEQFF.

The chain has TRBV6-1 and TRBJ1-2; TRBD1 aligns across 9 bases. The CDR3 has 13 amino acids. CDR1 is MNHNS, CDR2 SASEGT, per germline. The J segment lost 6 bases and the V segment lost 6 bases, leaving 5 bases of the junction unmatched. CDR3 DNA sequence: TGTGCCAGCAGACAGGGGGCTGATAATGGCTACACCTTC. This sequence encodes CASRQGADNGYTF.

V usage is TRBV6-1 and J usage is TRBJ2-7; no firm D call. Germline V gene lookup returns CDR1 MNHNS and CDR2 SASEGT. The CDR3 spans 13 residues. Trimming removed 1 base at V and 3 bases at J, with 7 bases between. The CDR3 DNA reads TGTGCCAGCAGTGAAGTTGGGGACTACGAGCAGTACGTC. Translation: CASSEVGDYEQYV.

CDR3 sequence: CASSQLIWAFTFGDTQYF. The CDR3 coding sequence is TGCGCCAGCAGTCAATTAATATGGGCCTTCACCTTCGGAGATACGCAGTATTTT. This chain links TRBV23-1 with TRBJ2-3, with unresolved D. TRBV23-1 is annotated as an ORF whose role is uncertain. V was shortened by 1 base and J by 5 bases, with 22 bases between the two germline ends. This CDR3 comprises 18 residues.

CDR3: CASSEVLARGDEQFF. As DNA, the CDR3 is TGTGCCAGCAGTGAAGTTTTAGCCCGAGGGGATGAGCAGTTCTTC. This chain connects TRBV6-1 to TRBJ2-1, with D possibly being TRBD1 or TRBD2 (5 bases each). The V gene lost 1 base and the J gene lost 8 bases, with 15 bases spanning the gap. Germline lookup yields CDR1 MNHNS and CDR2 SASEGT. CDR3 size: 15 residues.

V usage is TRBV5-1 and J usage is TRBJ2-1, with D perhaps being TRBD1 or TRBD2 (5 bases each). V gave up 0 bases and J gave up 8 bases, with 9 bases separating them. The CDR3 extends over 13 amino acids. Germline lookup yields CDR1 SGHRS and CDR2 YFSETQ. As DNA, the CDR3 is TGCGCCAGCAGCTTGGGGGACCACTATGAGCAGTTCTTC. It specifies CASSLGDHYEQFF.

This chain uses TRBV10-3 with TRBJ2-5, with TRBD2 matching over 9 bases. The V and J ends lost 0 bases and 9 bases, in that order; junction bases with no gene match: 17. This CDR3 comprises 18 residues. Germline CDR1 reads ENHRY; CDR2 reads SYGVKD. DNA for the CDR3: TGTGCCATCAGTGAGTCGATGCCTAGCGGGGCTCAGTCCGCGGCCCAGTACTTC. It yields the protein CAISESMPSGAQSAAQYF.

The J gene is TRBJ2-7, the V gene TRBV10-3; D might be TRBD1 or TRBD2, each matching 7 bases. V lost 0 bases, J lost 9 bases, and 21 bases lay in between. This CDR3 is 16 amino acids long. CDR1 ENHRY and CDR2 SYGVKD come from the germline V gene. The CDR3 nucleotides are TGTGCCATCAGTGAGTCGGGGGCAGGGGGGGAGAGTGTGCAGTACTTC. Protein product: CAISESGAGGESVQYF.

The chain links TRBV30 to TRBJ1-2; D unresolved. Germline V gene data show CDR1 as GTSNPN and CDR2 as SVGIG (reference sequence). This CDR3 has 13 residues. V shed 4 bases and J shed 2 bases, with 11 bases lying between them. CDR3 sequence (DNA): TGTGCCTGGACCACCGGGTTGAACTATGGCTACACCTTC. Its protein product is CAWTTGLNYGYTF.

The CDR3 DNA reads as TGTGCCATCGCCCGGGGGGTAGGGTCGGATTCACCCCTCCACTTT. Amino acid sequence: CAIARGVGSDSPLHF. The chain joins TRBV10-3 to TRBJ1-6; D possibly corresponds to TRBD1 (5 bases). CDR3 size: 15 residues. In germline, CDR1 is ENHRY, CDR2 SYGVKD. Trimming left V 8 bases short and J 8 bases short, with 19 bases between.

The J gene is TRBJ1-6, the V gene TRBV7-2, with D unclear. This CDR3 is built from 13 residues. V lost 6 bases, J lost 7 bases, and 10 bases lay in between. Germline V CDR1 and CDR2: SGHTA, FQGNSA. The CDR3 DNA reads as TGTGCCAGCAGGTCCAATCTGAATTCACCCCTCCACTTT. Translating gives CASRSNLNSPLHF.

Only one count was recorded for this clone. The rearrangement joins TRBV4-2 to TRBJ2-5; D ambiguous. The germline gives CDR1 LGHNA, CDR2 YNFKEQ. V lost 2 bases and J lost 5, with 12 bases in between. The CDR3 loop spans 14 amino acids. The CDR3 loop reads CASSQSKGPETQYF. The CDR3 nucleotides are TGTGCCAGCAGCCAAAGTAAGGGCCCGGAGACCCAGTACTTC.

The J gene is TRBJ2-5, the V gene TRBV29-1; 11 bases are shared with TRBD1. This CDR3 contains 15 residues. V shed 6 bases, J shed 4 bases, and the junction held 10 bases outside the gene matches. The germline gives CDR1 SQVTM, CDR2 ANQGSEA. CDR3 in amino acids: CSVWGGTGGGETQYF. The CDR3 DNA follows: TGCAGCGTCTGGGGCGGGACAGGGGGTGGAGAGACCCAGTACTTC.

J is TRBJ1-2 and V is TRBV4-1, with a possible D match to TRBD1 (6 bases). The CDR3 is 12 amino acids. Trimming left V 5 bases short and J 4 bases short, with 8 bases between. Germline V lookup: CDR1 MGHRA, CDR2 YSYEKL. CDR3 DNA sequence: TGCGCCAGCAGCGGACAGCGCTATGGCTACACCTTC. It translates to CASSGQRYGYTF.

The CDR3 coding sequence is TGTGCCATCGCCCGGGGGGTAGGGGCGGATTCACCCCTCCACTTT. It yields the protein CAIARGVGADSPLHF. The rearrangement uses TRBV10-3 and TRBJ1-6; possibly TRBD1 for D (5 bases). CDR3 size: 15 residues. The germline CDR1 and CDR2 sequences are ENHRY and SYGVKD. Trimming pared 8 bases from V and 8 bases from J, leaving 19 bases between.

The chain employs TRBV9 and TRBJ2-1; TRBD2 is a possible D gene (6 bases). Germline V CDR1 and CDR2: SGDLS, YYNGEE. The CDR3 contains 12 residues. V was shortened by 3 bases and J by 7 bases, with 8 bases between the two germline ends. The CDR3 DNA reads TGTGCCAGCAGCGGGGGAGGAAATGAGCAGTTCTTC. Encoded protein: CASSGGGNEQFF.

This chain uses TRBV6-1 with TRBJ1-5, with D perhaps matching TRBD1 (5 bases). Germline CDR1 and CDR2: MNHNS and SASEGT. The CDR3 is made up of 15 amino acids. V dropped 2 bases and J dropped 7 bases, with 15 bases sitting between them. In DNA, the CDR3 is TGTGCCAGCAGTGAAATGGCAGGCAGGGCGCAGCCCCAGCATTTT. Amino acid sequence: CASSEMAGRAQPQHF.

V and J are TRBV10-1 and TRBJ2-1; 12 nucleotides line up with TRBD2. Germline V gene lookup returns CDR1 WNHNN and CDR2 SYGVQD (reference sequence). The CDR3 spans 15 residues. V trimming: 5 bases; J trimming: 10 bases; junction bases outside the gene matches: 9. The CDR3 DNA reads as TGCGCCAGCAGTAACTGGACTAGCGGGGCGGGGGAGCAGTTCTTC. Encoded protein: CASSNWTSGAGEQFF.

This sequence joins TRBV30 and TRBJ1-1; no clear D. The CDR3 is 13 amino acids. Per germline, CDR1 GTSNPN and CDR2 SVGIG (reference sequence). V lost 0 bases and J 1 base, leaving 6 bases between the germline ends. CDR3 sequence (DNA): TGTGCCTGGAGTGTACAGCCGAACACTGAAGCTTTCTTT. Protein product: CAWSVQPNTEAFF.

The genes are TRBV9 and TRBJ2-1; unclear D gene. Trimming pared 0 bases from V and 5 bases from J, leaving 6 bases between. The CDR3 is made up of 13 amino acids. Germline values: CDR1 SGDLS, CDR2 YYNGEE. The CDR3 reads CASSVVTNNEQFF. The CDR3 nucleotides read TGTGCCAGCAGCGTAGTGACCAACAATGAGCAGTTCTTC.

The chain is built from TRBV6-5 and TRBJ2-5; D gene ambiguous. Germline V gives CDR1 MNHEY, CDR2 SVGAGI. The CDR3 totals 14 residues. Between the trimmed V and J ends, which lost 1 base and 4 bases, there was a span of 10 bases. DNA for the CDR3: TGTGCCAGCAGTTACTGGGCTAGAGGAGAGACCCAGTACTTC. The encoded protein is CASSYWARGETQYF.

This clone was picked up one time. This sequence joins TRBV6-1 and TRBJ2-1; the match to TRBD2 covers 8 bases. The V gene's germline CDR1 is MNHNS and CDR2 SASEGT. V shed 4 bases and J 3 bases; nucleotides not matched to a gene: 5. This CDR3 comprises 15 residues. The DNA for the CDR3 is TGTGCCAGCAGTGGACTAGCGTTTAACTACAATGAGCAGTTCTTC. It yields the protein CASSGLAFNYNEQFF.

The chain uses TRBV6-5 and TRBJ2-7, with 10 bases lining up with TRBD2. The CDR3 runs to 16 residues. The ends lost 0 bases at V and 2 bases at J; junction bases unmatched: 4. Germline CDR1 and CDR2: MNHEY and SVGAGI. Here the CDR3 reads CASSYSRTSGAYEQYF. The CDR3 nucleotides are TGTGCCAGCAGTTACTCGAGAACTAGCGGGGCCTACGAGCAGTACTTC.